Listed below are T cell receptor beta chains from one sample, sequenced in a study of CD8+CD57+ T cells in acquired aplastic anemia. A single record per CDR3 protein comes from TCRdb applying MiXCR to the reads. In the table there are roughly 98,000 distinct CDR3 sequences, about 67% of which are singletons. Sequenced material: sorted CD4+, CD8+, or CD8+CD57+ T cells (not recorded which) from PBMCs. The receptors were sampled from a human donor with aplastic anemia. Each CDR3 is given with its conserved first and last residue. The D gene is left open where the match is weak. The size of a clone is reported for some rows only, either as once, few or many, or as a class for expanded clones.

D gene	V gene	CDR3 length	clone size	J gene	CDR3 protein	CDR3 DNA
NA	TRBV7-6	15	NA	TRBJ1-4	CASSLWAGENEKLFF	TGTGCCAGCAGCTTATGGGCAGGGGAAAATGAAAAACTGTTTTTT
NA	TRBV19	15	NA	TRBJ1-2	CASSLDSADNYGYTF	TGTGCCAGTAGCCTTGACAGCGCTGATAACTATGGCTACACCTTC
TRBD1	TRBV13	20	NA	TRBJ2-6	CASSPRRGTGAISGANVLTF	TGTGCCAGCAGCCCCCGAAGAGGGACAGGGGCGATCTCTGGGGCCAACGTCCTGACTTTC
NA	TRBV7-8	14	NA	TRBJ2-5	CASSLPTGQETQYF	TGTGCCAGCAGCTTACCGACAGGTCAGGAGACCCAGTACTTC
TRBD1	TRBV20-1	13	NA	TRBJ1-6	CSARAGGNSPLHF	TGCAGTGCTAGAGCAGGGGGTAATTCACCCCTCCACTTT
NA	TRBV7-9	12	few	TRBJ2-7	CASSLGWYEQYF	TGTGCCAGCAGCTTAGGTTGGTACGAGCAGTACTTC
NA	TRBV7-8	15	many	TRBJ1-4	CASSPSAARKEKLFF	TGTGCCAGCAGCCCTTCGGCCGCAAGGAAGGAAAAACTGTTTTTT
NA	TRBV15	15	NA	TRBJ2-3	CATSKDGGLADTQYF	TGTGCCACCAGCAAGGACGGGGGGCTGGCAGATACGCAGTATTTT
TRBD1	TRBV6-1	14	many	TRBJ1-4	CASTIGTGGEKLFF	TGTGCCAGCACCATAGGGACAGGTGGGGAAAAACTGTTTTTT
TRBD1	TRBV7-9	13	few	TRBJ1-6	CASVGQGNSPLHF	TGTGCCAGCGTCGGACAGGGAAATTCACCCCTCCACTTT
TRBD2	TRBV29-1	16	NA	TRBJ2-1	CSVEDPGRGSYNEQFF	TGCAGCGTTGAAGATCCCGGGCGGGGGTCCTACAATGAGCAGTTCTTC
NA	TRBV10-3	11	NA	TRBJ2-1	CAISEGTEQFF	TGTGCCATCAGTGAAGGGACAGAGCAGTTCTTC
TRBD1	TRBV2	15	NA	TRBJ2-6	CASSDRGSGANVLTF	TGTGCCAGCAGCGACAGGGGGTCTGGGGCCAACGTCCTGACTTTC
NA	TRBV9	13	NA	TRBJ2-7	CASSGDTNYEQYF	TGTGCCAGCAGCGGCGACACAAACTACGAGCAGTACTTC
TRBD1	TRBV9	14	NA	TRBJ1-3	CASSPRGSGNTIYF	TGTGCCAGCAGTCCCAGGGGGTCTGGAAACACCATATATTTT
NA	TRBV20-1	15	few	TRBJ1-1	CSARDSWRQTTEAFF	TGCAGTGCTAGAGATTCGTGGCGACAGACGACTGAAGCTTTCTTT
NA	TRBV19	13	NA	TRBJ1-1	CASKVGMNTEAFF	TGTGCCAGTAAAGTGGGGATGAACACTGAAGCTTTCTTT
NA	TRBV19	13	few	TRBJ1-2	CASSMDGGYGYTF	TGTGCCAGTAGTATGGACGGGGGTTATGGCTACACCTTC
NA	TRBV20-1	11	NA	TRBJ1-2	CSARGVEGYTF	TGCAGTGCTAGAGGGGTGGAGGGCTACACCTTC
NA	TRBV7-9	12	few	TRBJ1-1	CASSPGTGEAFF	TGTGCCAGCAGCCCCGGGACCGGAGAAGCTTTCTTT
NA	TRBV6-4	15	NA	TRBJ2-1	CASSDGGTPPNEQFF	TGTGCCAGCAGCGACGGCGGGACACCTCCCAATGAGCAGTTCTTC
TRBD2	TRBV4-2	15	many	TRBJ2-1	CAPPRTSGVGNEQFF	TGTGCCCCCCCCAGGACTAGCGGAGTGGGGAATGAGCAGTTCTTC
NA	TRBV2	10	NA	TRBJ2-5	CASWLETQYF	TGTGCCAGTTGGTTGGAGACCCAGTACTTC
NA	TRBV20-1	13	few	TRBJ1-1	CSARSGFGTEAFF	TGCAGTGCTAGATCCGGGTTCGGCACTGAAGCTTTCTTT
NA	TRBV6-4	15	NA	TRBJ1-6	CASSYDGAGLSPLHF	TGTGCCAGCAGTTATGACGGGGCAGGGTTATCACCCCTCCACTTT
TRBD1	TRBV15	15	NA	TRBJ1-2	CATSRDRGPTYGYTF	TGTGCCACCAGCAGAGACAGGGGGCCTACCTATGGCTACACCTTC
NA	TRBV4-2	15	once	TRBJ2-7	CASSLEREPAYEQYF	TGTGCCAGCAGCCTCGAGAGGGAGCCCGCCTACGAGCAGTACTTC
NA	TRBV9	12	few	TRBJ2-3	CASSASTDTQYF	TGTGCCAGCAGCGCTAGCACAGATACGCAGTATTTT
TRBD1	TRBV19	15	NA	TRBJ2-7	CASSIGQGAAYEQYF	TGTGCCAGTAGTATAGGGCAGGGGGCCGCCTACGAGCAGTACTTC
NA	TRBV6-4	15	NA	TRBJ2-1	CASSDEGGGYNEQFF	TGTGCCAGCAGTGACGAGGGAGGCGGTTACAATGAGCAGTTCTTC
TRBD2	TRBV7-3	15	NA	TRBJ2-7	CASSAGLAGRYEQYF	TGTGCCAGCAGCGCGGGACTAGCGGGGCGCTACGAGCAGTACTTC
NA	TRBV19	15	once	TRBJ1-1	CASKTGQNLNTEAFF	TGTGCCAGTAAAACAGGACAGAACTTGAACACTGAAGCTTTCTTT
NA	TRBV19	13	NA	TRBJ2-1	CASSTTTLAEQLF	TGTGCCAGTAGTACCACGACACTCGCAGAGCAGTTGTTC
NA	TRBV7-8	16	NA	TRBJ2-3	CASSTPSHPSTDTQYF	TGTGCCAGCAGCACTCCCAGTCACCCTAGCACAGATACGCAGTATTTT
NA	TRBV7-9	13	few	TRBJ1-4	CASSLNWEEKLFF	TGTGCCAGCAGCTTAAATTGGGAGGAAAAACTGTTTTTT
NA	TRBV9	13	NA	TRBJ1-2	CASSVEQASGYTF	TGTGCCAGCAGCGTAGAACAGGCGTCTGGCTACACCTTC
NA	TRBV29-1	12	few	TRBJ1-1	CSVRIQNTEAFF	TGCAGCGTTCGGATACAGAACACTGAAGCTTTCTTT
NA	TRBV20-1	12	NA	TRBJ2-7	CSAEPRVNEQYF	TGCAGTGCCGAGCCCAGGGTCAACGAGCAGTACTTC
TRBD2	TRBV12-3/TRBV12-4	13	once	TRBJ2-5	CATLLAGGETQYF	TGTGCCACCCTACTAGCGGGGGGTGAGACCCAGTACTTC
NA	TRBV2	12	few	TRBJ2-7	CASLGSAYEQYF	TGTGCCAGCTTAGGGAGCGCCTACGAGCAGTACTTC
NA	TRBV25-1	15	NA	TRBJ1-4	CASSLSPDPGEKLFF	TGTGCCAGCAGCTTGTCCCCGGACCCTGGTGAAAAACTGTTTTTT
NA	TRBV10-2	16	NA	TRBJ1-3	CASSPNPKSSGNTIYF	TGCGCCAGCAGTCCTAATCCAAAGAGCTCTGGAAACACCATATATTTT
TRBD2	TRBV14	15	NA	TRBJ2-5	CASSQDGTSKETQYF	TGTGCCAGCAGCCAAGACGGGACTAGCAAGGAGACCCAGTACTTC
TRBD2	TRBV4-2	16	NA	TRBJ2-5	CASSPTSGRDQETQYF	TGTGCCAGCAGCCCCACTAGCGGGAGGGACCAAGAGACCCAGTACTTC
NA	TRBV7-7	13	few	TRBJ2-5	CASSLEGRETQYF	TGTGCTAGCAGCTTAGAGGGGAGGGAGACCCAGTACTTC
TRBD1	TRBV19	14	once	TRBJ2-4	CASSISWTGGIQYF	TGTGCCAGTAGTATCTCCTGGACAGGGGGCATTCAGTACTTC
NA	TRBV5-5	14	few	TRBJ2-3	CASSLRAAGDTQYF	TGTGCCAGCAGCTTGAGAGCAGCAGGGGATACGCAGTATTTT
NA	TRBV7-2	17	NA	TRBJ2-3	CASSLASNRSPTDTQYF	TGTGCCAGCAGCTTAGCGTCGAATCGCTCCCCCACAGATACGCAGTATTTT
TRBD1	TRBV15	15	few	TRBJ2-7	CATSRETGGSYEQYF	TGTGCCACCAGCAGAGAGACAGGGGGGTCCTACGAGCAGTACTTC
NA	TRBV2	14	once	TRBJ1-1	CASQRSGEDTEAFF	TGTGCCAGCCAGAGATCGGGGGAGGACACTGAAGCTTTCTTT